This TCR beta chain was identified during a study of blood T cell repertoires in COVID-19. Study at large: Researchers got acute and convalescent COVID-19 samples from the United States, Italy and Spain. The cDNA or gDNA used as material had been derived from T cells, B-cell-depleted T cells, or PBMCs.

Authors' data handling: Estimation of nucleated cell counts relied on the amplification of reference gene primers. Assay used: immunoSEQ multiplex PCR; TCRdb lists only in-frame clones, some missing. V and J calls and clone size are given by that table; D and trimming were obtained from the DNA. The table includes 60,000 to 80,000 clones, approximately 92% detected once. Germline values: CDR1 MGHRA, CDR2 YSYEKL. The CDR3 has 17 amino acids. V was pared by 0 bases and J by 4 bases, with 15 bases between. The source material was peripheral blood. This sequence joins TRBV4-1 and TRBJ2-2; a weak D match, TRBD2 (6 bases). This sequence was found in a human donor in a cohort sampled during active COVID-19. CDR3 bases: TGCGCCAGCAGCCAAGACTTTGGGGGAGGTGGCACCGGGGAGCTGTTTTTT. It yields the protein CASSQDFGGGGTGELFF.